These T cell receptor beta chains were read from a single sample in a study of blood T cell repertoires in COVID-19. Repertoires were generated with immunoSEQ multiplex PCR, while TCRdb's copy carries only in-frame clones and drops some. This sample has 150,000 to 250,000 clones; about nine tenths occur once, and the top ten carry 2% to 2.5%. Sequenced material: PBMCs or T cells enriched from blood (not recorded which). The receptors derive from a woman aged 25-40 years who had recovered from COVID-19. Both conserved end residues are part of each CDR3. Each record gives: D gene, clone size, J gene, V gene, CDR3 DNA, CDR3 protein. D genes are given only for firm matches. Part of the rows lack a size; the others show once, few, many or a class for expanded clones.

D gene: .
clone size: few
J gene: TRBJ2-6
V gene: TRBV15
CDR3 DNA: TGTGCCACCAGCAGAAACCGAGTTGGGGCCAACGTCCTGACTTTC
CDR3 protein: CATSRNRVGANVLTF

D gene: .
clone size: .
J gene: TRBJ1-1
V gene: TRBV25-1
CDR3 DNA: TGTGCCAGCAGTGAATATGCCGGGGTGAACACTGAAGCTTTCTTT
CDR3 protein: CASSEYAGVNTEAFF

D gene: TRBD1
clone size: .
J gene: TRBJ1-5
V gene: TRBV5-3
CDR3 DNA: TGTGCCAGAATGCCGCGACAGGGGCTATATAGCAATCAGCCCCAGCATTTT
CDR3 protein: CARMPRQGLYSNQPQHF

D gene: .
clone size: .
J gene: TRBJ2-7
V gene: TRBV3-1/TRBV3-2
CDR3 DNA: TGTGCCAGCAGCCAACCCGGGAGCACATTGGACGAGCAGTACTTC
CDR3 protein: CASSQPGSTLDEQYF

D gene: TRBD2
clone size: once
J gene: TRBJ2-5
V gene: TRBV7-6
CDR3 DNA: TGTGCCAGCAGCCCCTCTAGCGGGGGGGCTCGTGAGACCCAGTACTTC
CDR3 protein: CASSPSSGGARETQYF

D gene: TRBD1
clone size: .
J gene: TRBJ2-7
V gene: TRBV5-4
CDR3 DNA: TGTGCCAGCAGGGACAGGGTTTCCCACGAGCAGTACTTC
CDR3 protein: CASRDRVSHEQYF

D gene: .
clone size: .
J gene: TRBJ2-7
V gene: TRBV3-1/TRBV3-2
CDR3 DNA: TGTGCCAGCAGCCAAGCCCGCTCGGGGGTACACTCCTACGAGCAGTACTTC
CDR3 protein: CASSQARSGVHSYEQYF

D gene: .
clone size: once
J gene: TRBJ1-1
V gene: TRBV4-1
CDR3 DNA: TGCGCCAGCAGCCAAGAAGGGGGGAACACTGAAGCTTTCTTT
CDR3 protein: CASSQEGGNTEAFF

D gene: .
clone size: few
J gene: TRBJ1-5
V gene: TRBV5-1
CDR3 DNA: TGCGCCAGCAGCTTGGAGGGGGGCAATCAGCCCCAGCATTTT
CDR3 protein: CASSLEGGNQPQHF

D gene: TRBD1
clone size: .
J gene: TRBJ1-1
V gene: TRBV3-1/TRBV3-2
CDR3 DNA: TGTGCCAGCAGCCGGGGACAGGTGAACACTGAAGCTTTCTTT
CDR3 protein: CASSRGQVNTEAFF

D gene: .
clone size: once
J gene: TRBJ2-2
V gene: TRBV7-2
CDR3 DNA: TGTGCCAGCAGCCCGGGAGTAGGCTTTCCCGGGGAGCTGTTTTTT
CDR3 protein: CASSPGVGFPGELFF

D gene: .
clone size: .
J gene: TRBJ2-4
V gene: TRBV5-6
CDR3 DNA: TGTGCCAGCAGCCCTTCCGGGACAACGAAAAACATTCAGTACTTC
CDR3 protein: CASSPSGTTKNIQYF

D gene: TRBD1
clone size: .
J gene: TRBJ2-1
V gene: TRBV11-1
CDR3 DNA: TGTGCCAGCAGCTTTGCAGGGGGCGCTTCCTACAATGAGCAGTTCTTC
CDR3 protein: CASSFAGGASYNEQFF

D gene: .
clone size: once
J gene: TRBJ2-7
V gene: TRBV4-2
CDR3 DNA: TGTGCCAGCAGCCCGGGACCCTTAGCGGATGGCTCCTACGAGCAGTACTTC
CDR3 protein: CASSPGPLADGSYEQYF

D gene: TRBD1
clone size: .
J gene: TRBJ1-1
V gene: TRBV19
CDR3 DNA: TGTGCCAGTAGTACCACACAGGGGGCGAGGGCTTTCTTT
CDR3 protein: CASSTTQGARAFF

D gene: TRBD2
clone size: .
J gene: TRBJ2-7
V gene: TRBV5-1
CDR3 DNA: TGCGCCAGCAGCACCACAGCACTAGCGGCCTCCTACGAGCAGTACTTC
CDR3 protein: CASSTTALAASYEQYF

D gene: TRBD2
clone size: .
J gene: TRBJ2-3
V gene: TRBV11-2
CDR3 DNA: TGTGCCAGCAGCCCAACTAGCGGGGGAGACACAGATACGCAGTATTTT
CDR3 protein: CASSPTSGGDTDTQYF

D gene: .
clone size: .
J gene: TRBJ2-3
V gene: TRBV7-2
CDR3 DNA: TGTGCCAGCAGCCGGACGGGGACTAGCACAGATACGCAGTATTTT
CDR3 protein: CASSRTGTSTDTQYF

D gene: .
clone size: .
J gene: TRBJ2-7
V gene: TRBV3-1/TRBV3-2
CDR3 DNA: TGTGCCAGCAGCCATCTTTCGACTACCTACGAGCAGTACTTC
CDR3 protein: CASSHLSTTYEQYF

D gene: .
clone size: .
J gene: TRBJ1-6
V gene: TRBV14
CDR3 DNA: TGTGCCAGCAGCCAAGAGTGGGGGGACTATAATTCACCCCTCCACTTT
CDR3 protein: CASSQEWGDYNSPLHF

D gene: TRBD1
clone size: .
J gene: TRBJ1-1
V gene: TRBV5-8
CDR3 DNA: TGTGCCAGCAGCCCCCTGCGGCAGGGGGCGGCCACTGAAGCTTTCTTT
CDR3 protein: CASSPLRQGAATEAFF

D gene: TRBD2
clone size: .
J gene: TRBJ2-3
V gene: TRBV19
CDR3 DNA: TGTGCCAGTAGTATGGACCGGGGGGGCCGTGGCACAGATACGCAGTATTTT
CDR3 protein: CASSMDRGGRGTDTQYF

D gene: TRBD1
clone size: .
J gene: TRBJ1-1
V gene: TRBV2
CDR3 DNA: TGTGCCAGCAGTGAAGCGCAGGGGGCGATGAACACTGAAGCTTTCTTT
CDR3 protein: CASSEAQGAMNTEAFF

D gene: .
clone size: .
J gene: TRBJ1-1
V gene: TRBV29-1
CDR3 DNA: TGCAGCGTTGAAGTCAGGGAAAGGGTTATCTTT
CDR3 protein: CSVEVRERVIF

D gene: TRBD1
clone size: .
J gene: TRBJ1-1
V gene: TRBV13
CDR3 DNA: TGTGCCAGCAGCCGGGACAGGGTTGTAGGCGGCACTGAAGCTTTCTTT
CDR3 protein: CASSRDRVVGGTEAFF

D gene: .
clone size: .
J gene: TRBJ2-1
V gene: TRBV7-3
CDR3 DNA: TGTGCCAGCAGCATACGGGGTGCCTCCTACAATGAGCAGTTCTTC
CDR3 protein: CASSIRGASYNEQFF